Listed here are 30 T cell receptor beta chains from one sample, sequenced in a study of blood T cells in healthy people across ages. Alongside a J-beta primer mix, a sample-barcoded 5' primer served in a second PCR lasting about 6 to 11 cycles. Each CDR3 protein is one row after TCRdb ran MiXCR on the 5' RACE reads. The table lists over a million distinct CDR3 sequences, roughly 40% of them singletons. The sequenced material came from blood. The receptors were gathered from a woman aged 18-35 years in good health.

The rearrangement uses TRBV25-1 and TRBJ2-7; 12 positions agree with TRBD2. The CDR3 length is 16 residues. Germline V gives CDR1 MGHDK, CDR2 SYGVNS. Trimming removed 2 bases from V and 5 bases from J; junction bases left unmatched: 7. The CDR3 nucleotides are TGTGCCAGCAGTGAAAACCCGGGACTAGCGGGTCACGAGCAGTACTTC. It is translated as CASSENPGLAGHEQYF.

CDR3 nucleotides: TGCAGTGCTCGGACAGTGGGAAATTCACCCCTCCACTTT. Translation: CSARTVGNSPLHF. V is TRBV20-1 and J is TRBJ1-6; maybe TRBD1 (6 bases). The CDR3 loop spans 13 amino acids. V was clipped by 5 bases and J by 7 bases, with 12 bases between them. CDR1 and CDR2 (germline): DFQATT, SNEGSKA (reference sequence).

This chain uses TRBV7-6 with TRBJ2-3; D may be TRBD1 (6 bases). Per the germline V gene, CDR1 is SGHVS and CDR2 is FNYEAQ. The CDR3 is 16 amino acids. V was pared by 5 bases and J by 0 bases, with 15 bases between. As DNA, the CDR3 is TGTGCCAGCAGCCCCGTGGGGGCACCAAGCACAGATACGCAGTATTTT. Its protein is CASSPVGAPSTDTQYF. The full variable domain, with the rest looked up from reference TRBV7-6 and TRBJ2-3, is GAGVSQSPRYKVTKRGQDVALRCDPISGHVSLYWYRQALGQGPEFLTYFNYEAQQDKSGLPNDRFSAERPEGSISTLTIQRTEQRDSAMYRCASSPVGAPSTDTQYFGPGTRLTVL.

The V gene is TRBV5-1, the J gene TRBJ1-2; no clear D gene. With 4 bases removed from V and 4 bases from J, the gap between germline ends came to 23 bases. The germline V gene encodes CDR1 SGHRS and CDR2 YFSETQ. The CDR3 spans 17 residues. This chain's CDR3 is CASSGPDTRAEIYGYTF. DNA of the CDR3: TGCGCCAGCAGCGGCCCCGACACCCGGGCCGAAATCTATGGCTACACCTTC.

The J gene is TRBJ2-7, the V gene TRBV12-3 or TRBV12-4; D not resolved. This CDR3 comprises 14 residues. Trimming removed 3 bases from V and 2 bases from J, with 11 bases in between. The CDR3 sequence: CASSLLARTYEQYF. CDR3 in DNA: TGTGCCAGCAGTTTGCTGGCGAGAACCTACGAGCAGTACTTC.

This clonotype was found a few times. The chain carries TRBV7-9 and TRBJ2-7; 11 nucleotides match TRBD2. The CDR3 has 14 amino acids. V lost 5 bases to trimming and J lost 2 bases; unmatched junction nucleotides: 2. CDR1 is SEHNR, CDR2 FQNEAQ, per germline (reference sequence). The CDR3 region is CASSPSGRPYEQYF. CDR3 bases: TGTGCCAGCAGCCCTAGCGGGAGGCCCTACGAGCAGTACTTC.

This chain uses TRBV12-3 or TRBV12-4 with TRBJ2-1, with 8 bases that match TRBD2. The CDR3 runs to 14 residues. The junction had 5 bases not matched to a gene; V was cut back by 6 bases and J by 4 bases. The CDR3 DNA is TGTGCCAGCAGACCTAGCGGGCGATACAATGAGCAGTTCTTC. It codes for CASRPSGRYNEQFF.

The count of this clonotype is one. Being one base from a much bigger clone, this may be a read error. V is TRBV12-3 or TRBV12-4 and J is TRBJ2-5; 8 bases align to TRBD2. CDR3 size: 15 residues. In nucleotides, the CDR3 is TGTGCCAGCACTCGGTCTCGGGGGGGGCAAGAGGCCCAGTACTTC. Translation: CASTRSRGGQEAQYF.

The V call is TRBV7-6, the J call TRBJ2-1; the D gene could be TRBD1 or TRBD2 (7 bases each). The J call may be incorrect, as the DNA end agrees better with TRBJ2-7. Germline V gives CDR1 SGHVS, CDR2 FNYEAQ. CDR3 length: 16 amino acids. In DNA form, the CDR3 reads TGTGCCAGCAGCCCAGGGGGAGCGGGATCCTACAATGAGCAGTACTTC. It specifies CASSPGGAGSYNEQYF.

The gene calls are TRBV6-1 and TRBJ2-4, with 10 nucleotides matching TRBD2. V gave up 8 bases and J gave up 0 bases; unmatched junction bases: 1. CDR1 is MNHNS and CDR2 is SASEGT in the germline V gene. This CDR3 region has 14 residues. For the CDR3, the DNA is TGTGCCAGCCGGACTAGCGGAGCCAAAAACATTCAGTACTTC. This sequence encodes CASRTSGAKNIQYF.

The genes are TRBV20-1 and TRBJ2-1, with a tentative D call TRBD2 (7 bases). Germline CDR1 reads DFQATT; CDR2 reads SNEGSKA (reference sequence). V gave up 4 bases and J gave up 4 bases, with 20 bases separating them. CDR3 length: 16 amino acids. This CDR3 is CSATSGRGVDYNEQFF. Written as DNA, the CDR3 is TGCAGTGCTACCTCGGGGAGGGGGGTCGATTACAATGAGCAGTTCTTC.

This clonotype appeared a few times. The genes are TRBV24-1 and TRBJ2-1; 10 nucleotides match TRBD2. Germline trimming cut 7 bases from V and 6 bases from J; bases unmatched to any gene: 5. The CDR3 covers 14 residues. Germline V CDR1 and CDR2: KGHDR, SFDVKD. CDR3 nucleotide sequence: TGTGCCACCAGCCTAGCGGGAGTGGCCAATGAGCAGTTCTTC. The encoded protein is CATSLAGVANEQFF.

In its sample, this clonotype was seen a few times. The chain is built from TRBV28 and TRBJ2-7; 9 positions agree with TRBD1. The CDR3 loop spans 17 amino acids. CDR1 MDHEN and CDR2 SYDVKM come from the germline V gene. With 5 bases clipped from V and 4 bases from J, the junction kept 15 bases outside the gene matches. The CDR3 loop reads CASSQSGSGQGVYEQYF. The CDR3, as DNA: TGTGCCAGCAGTCAAAGCGGCTCGGGACAGGGAGTGTACGAGCAGTACTTC. The variable domain in full, completed from reference TRBV28 and TRBJ2-7, reads DVKVTQSSRYLVKRTGEKVFLECVQDMDHENMFWYRQDPGLGLRLIYFSYDVKMKEKGDIPEGYSVSREKKERFSLILESASTNQTSMYLCASSQSGSGQGVYEQYFGPGTRLTVT.

J is TRBJ1-6 and V is TRBV6-5; 7 nucleotides match TRBD1. The CDR3 contains 17 residues. Trimming at V came to 0 bases and at J to 4 bases, leaving 6 bases not matched to a gene. Germline lookup yields CDR1 MNHEY and CDR2 SVGAGI. CDR3 DNA sequence: TGTGCCAGCAGTTACTCAAACAGGGGAGGGTATAATTCACCCCTCCACTTT. This translates into CASSYSNRGGYNSPLHF.

This rearrangement joins TRBV3-1 to TRBJ2-7; D is possibly TRBD2 (6 bases). Trimming removed 0 bases at V and 1 base at J, with 13 bases between. CDR3 size: 16 residues. The germline V gene encodes CDR1 LGHDT and CDR2 YNNKEL (reference sequence). This CDR3 is CASSQEGAGRSYEQYF. The CDR3 coding sequence is TGTGCCAGCAGCCAAGAAGGGGCGGGACGATCCTACGAGCAGTACTTC.

The chain carries TRBV4-1 and TRBJ2-1, with 15 bases lining up with TRBD2. V trimming: 3 bases; J trimming: 10 bases; junction bases outside the gene matches: 22. Looked up from germline, CDR1 is MGHRA and CDR2 is YSYEKL. The CDR3 runs to 21 residues. CDR3 sequence: CASSHFINLGLAGGNSYEQFF. The DNA for the CDR3 is TGCGCCAGCAGCCATTTCATTAATCTGGGACTAGCGGGAGGTAACTCCTACGAGCAGTTCTTC.

The gene calls are TRBV20-1 and TRBJ2-4; D is ambiguous. Germline loops: CDR1 DFQATT, CDR2 SNEGSKA (reference sequence). V was clipped by 1 base and J by 3 bases, with 4 bases between them. This CDR3 has 12 residues. The CDR3 loop is CSARGGKNIQYF. In nucleotides, the CDR3 is TGCAGTGCTAGAGGAGGCAAAAACATTCAGTACTTC.

This clonotype was counted a few times. This sequence joins TRBV20-1 and TRBJ2-7; unclear D gene. The CDR3 spans 11 residues. The V end was cut by 6 bases, the J end by 1 base, with 7 bases between. Germline V CDR1 and CDR2: DFQATT, SNEGSKA (reference sequence). The CDR3 DNA reads TGCAGTGCCACCATTTCCTACGAGCAGTACTTC. The encoded protein is CSATISYEQYF.

The gene calls are TRBV10-3 and TRBJ2-3; D call uncertain. The germline gives CDR1 ENHRY, CDR2 SYGVKD. CDR3 length: 11 amino acids. V dropped 4 bases and J dropped 5 bases, with 4 bases sitting between them. CDR3 region: CAISVGDTQYF. The CDR3 DNA reads as TGTGCCATCAGTGTAGGAGATACGCAGTATTTT.

V and J are TRBV10-1 and TRBJ2-3; tentatively, D is TRBD2 (5 bases). CDR1 is WNHNN and CDR2 is SYGVQD in the germline V gene (reference sequence). There are 14 residues in the CDR3. The V and J ends lost 2 bases and 8 bases respectively, with 14 bases between them. The CDR3 loop reads CASSEQTTGVTQYF. The CDR3 bases are TGCGCCAGCAGTGAGCAGACTACCGGGGTTACGCAGTATTTT.

This clonotype was seen a handful of times. This chain joins TRBV6-2 or TRBV6-3 and TRBJ1-2; tentatively, D is TRBD1 (6 bases). V lost 2 bases and J 6 bases, leaving 10 bases between the germline ends. The CDR3 totals 13 residues. Germline loops: CDR1 MNHEY, CDR2 SVGEGT. The CDR3 DNA sequence: TGTGCCAGCAGTTACGGCTACAGGGATGGCTACACCTTC. It codes for CASSYGYRDGYTF.

The chain combines TRBV29-1 with TRBJ1-1, with D unresolved. V dropped 4 bases and J dropped 1 base, with 13 bases sitting between them. Germline CDR1 and CDR2: SQVTM and ANQGSEA. The length of the CDR3 is 14 residues. The CDR3 bases are TGCAGCGTTGTTAAAGAAATAGGGAACACTGAAGCTTTCTTT. Translated, it gives CSVVKEIGNTEAFF.

This clonotype has only one observation. A read error may produce the germline difference seen at one junction end. V is TRBV27 and J is TRBJ1-3, with 7 bases identical to TRBD1. The germline CDR1 and CDR2 sequences are MNHEY and SMNVEV (reference sequence). This CDR3 contains 14 residues. CDR3 residues: CACRNDRAGNTIYF. The CDR3 DNA reads TGTGCCTGCAGAAACGACAGGGCTGGAAACACCATATATTTT.

The J gene is TRBJ1-6, the V gene TRBV9; 7 nucleotides line up with TRBD1. Trimming removed 4 bases from V and 9 bases from J; junction bases left unmatched: 10. Germline V gene sequence: CDR1 SGDLS, CDR2 YYNGEE. The length of the CDR3 is 15 residues. CDR3 sequence: CASSLTGVEASPLHF. For the CDR3, the DNA is TGTGCCAGCAGCCTCACAGGGGTGGAAGCTTCACCCCTCCACTTT.

This clonotype occurred a few times. The rearrangement uses TRBV12-3 or TRBV12-4 and TRBJ1-5; D ambiguous. Between the trimmed V and J ends, which lost 2 bases and 8 bases, there was a span of 10 bases. There are 13 residues in the CDR3. In DNA, the CDR3 is TGTGCCAGCAGTTTATTGGGAATTGAGCCCCAGCATTTT. Encoded protein: CASSLLGIEPQHF.

This chain uses TRBV4-1 with TRBJ1-5; D is ambiguous. CDR1 MGHRA and CDR2 YSYEKL come from the germline V gene. The CDR3 spans 13 residues. Trimming removed 0 bases from V and 9 bases from J, with 9 bases in between. As DNA, the CDR3 is TGCGCCAGCAGCCAAGATCTCGGTTCGCCCCAGCATTTT. Protein product: CASSQDLGSPQHF.

The chain employs TRBV7-8 and TRBJ2-7, with 8 bases identical to TRBD2. Germline V gives CDR1 SGHVS, CDR2 FQNEAQ. The CDR3 totals 16 residues. The V gene end was trimmed by 0 bases and the J gene end by 5 bases; junction bases not matched to a gene: 9. CDR3 nucleotides: TGTGCCAGCAGCTTAGCAGCCGGGAGGGCCTGGGACGAGCAGTACTTC. Residues: CASSLAAGRAWDEQYF.

The V gene is TRBV20-1, the J gene TRBJ1-4; D is ambiguous. The germline CDR1 and CDR2 sequences are DFQATT and SNEGSKA (reference sequence). The V end was cut by 7 bases, the J end by 3 bases, with 15 bases between. This CDR3 has 14 residues. CDR3 sequence reads: CSVKGGSSNEKLFF. The CDR3 coding sequence is TGCAGTGTCAAGGGCGGGAGCTCTAATGAAAAACTGTTTTTT.

The rearrangement links TRBV6-1 to TRBJ1-6; 10 nucleotides line up with TRBD1. The germline gives CDR1 MNHNS, CDR2 SASEGT. The V and J ends lost 6 bases and 7 bases, in that order; junction bases with no gene match: 12. The CDR3 extends over 17 amino acids. DNA of the CDR3: TGTGCCAGCAGGCACACCGGGACAGGGGCCATAAATTCACCCCTCCACTTT. It codes for CASRHTGTGAINSPLHF.

Only a few counts were recorded for this clonotype. The V and J genes are TRBV6-5 and TRBJ2-7, with D maybe TRBD1 (5 bases). There are 15 residues in the CDR3. V was cut by 2 bases and J by 7 bases, with 18 bases left in between. Germline loops: CDR1 MNHEY, CDR2 SVGAGI. The CDR3 DNA reads as TGTGCCAGCAGTTACCCCACAGGTAACCATAGGGAGCAGTACTTC. Amino acid sequence: CASSYPTGNHREQYF.